This T cell receptor (beta chain) was captured by sequencing in a study of a mutant IDH1 vaccine in newly diagnosed glioma. Study at large: In weeks 1, 3, 5, 7, 11, 15, 19 and 23, patients were immunized, eight times in all.

In this sample, this clone turned up a few times. Its antigen remains unidentified. Germline CDR1 SGHRS, CDR2 YFSETQ. V shed 1 base and J shed 1 base, with 8 bases lying between them. This CDR3 has 14 residues. Noted time point: week 11, during vaccination. Each dose of the vaccine consisted of 300 ug of mutant IDH1 20-mer peptide, with topical imiquimod. The protocol was immunoSEQ multiplex PCR, while the TCRdb copy is restricted to in-frame clones and leaves out a portion. The sample shows over 55,000 clones, roughly 80% of them seen only once. The rearrangement links TRBV5-1 to TRBJ1-1; the D is unclear. This TCR came from a man younger than 40 with glioma. The input for sequencing was PBMCs, taken from a glioma patient whose treatment included an IDH1 peptide vaccine. The CDR3 DNA is TGCGCCAGCAGCTTGACACGGAGGAACACTGAAGCTTTCTTT. Its protein is CASSLTRRNTEAFF.